A single sample is the source of the 16 T cell receptor beta chains below, sequenced in a study of blood T cell repertoires in COVID-19. Clones were sequenced by immunoSEQ multiplex PCR, and TCRdb holds only the in-frame ones, with some missing. The table shows 100,000 to 150,000 clones, with around 82% occurring only once. Source material: peripheral blood. These TCRs come from a woman between 25 and 40 years old who had recovered from COVID-19.

This chain connects TRBV19 to TRBJ2-5; possibly TRBD1 for D (5 bases). Trimming took 6 bases from V and 5 from J, leaving 13 bases between them. The CDR3 contains 13 residues. Germline CDR1 reads LNHDA; CDR2 reads SQIVND (reference sequence). The CDR3 DNA is TGTGCCAGTAGCCCAGGGCAGGTCGAGACCCAGTACTTC. Translated: CASSPGQVETQYF.

The V and J genes are TRBV24-1 and TRBJ1-1; D gene unclear. The V gene lost 1 base and the J gene lost 2 bases, with 7 bases spanning the gap. Germline values: CDR1 KGHDR, CDR2 SFDVKD. CDR3 size: 14 residues. The CDR3 sequence is CATSDLEINTEAFF. The CDR3 coding sequence is TGTGCCACCAGTGATTTAGAGATAAACACTGAAGCTTTCTTT.

The chain links TRBV5-4 to TRBJ2-3; D may be TRBD2 (5 bases). In germline, CDR1 is SGHNT, CDR2 YYREEE (reference sequence). Trimming removed 9 bases at V and 0 bases at J, with 8 bases between. The CDR3 is made up of 12 amino acids. In nucleotides, the CDR3 is TGTGCCATGGGGAGCAGCACAGATACGCAGTATTTT. Residues: CAMGSSTDTQYF. Filled out from reference TRBV5-4 and TRBJ2-3, the complete variable domain reads ETGVTQSPTHLIKTRGQQVTLRCSSQSGHNTVSWYQQALGQGPQFIFQYYREEENGRGNFPPRFSGLQFPNYSSELNVNALELDDSALYLCAMGSSTDTQYFGPGTRLTVL.

The V call is TRBV6-1, the J call TRBJ2-2; D may be TRBD1 (5 bases). Germline V lookup: CDR1 MNHNS, CDR2 SASEGT. The CDR3 extends over 14 amino acids. The V end lost 7 bases, the J end lost 0 bases, and 9 bases lay between the germline ends. The CDR3 reads CASMPRANTGELFF. CDR3 in DNA: TGTGCCAGCATGCCCAGGGCGAACACCGGGGAGCTGTTTTTT.

V and J are TRBV6-1 and TRBJ1-2; the D is unclear. The CDR3 has 14 residues. The V end lost 3 bases, the J end lost 4 bases, and 12 bases lay between the germline ends. CDR1 is MNHNS and CDR2 is SASEGT in the germline V gene. The CDR3 is CASSDPGVFYGYTF. CDR3 DNA sequence: TGTGCCAGCAGTGACCCCGGGGTTTTCTATGGCTACACCTTC.

This CDR3 is CASSPAESNEQFF. The CDR3 coding sequence is TGTGCCAGCAGCCCCGCCGAGAGCAATGAGCAGTTCTTC. The V call is TRBV12-3 or TRBV12-4, the J call TRBJ2-1, with no clear D. This CDR3 comprises 13 residues. Trimming took off 6 bases at V and 6 bases at J, with 12 bases between the two ends.

The CDR3, as DNA: TGCGCCAGCGGTGAGGGGGACGGCACTGAAGCTTTCTTT. Amino acid sequence: CASGEGDGTEAFF. The chain employs TRBV5-1 and TRBJ1-1; D may be TRBD1 (6 bases). With 7 bases removed from V and 4 bases from J, the gap between germline ends came to 14 bases. There are 13 residues in the CDR3. CDR1 is SGHRS, CDR2 YFSETQ, per germline.

This clone was detected a few times. This chain links TRBV13 with TRBJ2-1, with 9 bases matching TRBD2. V was pared by 10 bases and J by 8 bases, with 12 bases of the junction left unmatched. CDR3 length equals 14 residues. CDR1 and CDR2 (germline): PRHDT, FYEKMQ (reference sequence). The CDR3 nucleotides read TGTGCCACCCGCATAGCGGGAGTGAGCTATGAGCAGTTCTTC. This encodes CATRIAGVSYEQFF. Based on the CDR3 plus reference TRBV13 and TRBJ2-1, the full variable domain is AAGVIQSPRHLIKEKRETATLKCYPIPRHDTVYWYQQGPGQDPQFLISFYEKMQSDKGSIPDRFSAQQFSDYHSELNMSSLELGDSALYFCATRIAGVSYEQFFGPGTRLTVL.

The chain links TRBV14 to TRBJ2-7, with 7 bases fitting TRBD1. Germline V lookup: CDR1 SGHDN, CDR2 FVKESK. The CDR3 spans 14 residues. V gave up 4 bases and J gave up 4 bases; unmatched junction bases: 7. CDR3 region: CASSRQGSFYEQYF. The DNA of the CDR3 is TGTGCCAGCAGCCGACAGGGTAGTTTTTACGAGCAGTACTTC.

CDR3 bases: TGTGCCATCAGTGCCGGGACAGAGAACACTGAAGCTTTCTTT. It specifies CAISAGTENTEAFF. The V and J genes are TRBV10-3 and TRBJ1-1; TRBD1 matches 7 bases. V trimming: 4 bases; J trimming: 1 base; junction bases outside the gene matches: 3. CDR1 and CDR2 from the germline V gene are ENHRY and SYGVKD. The CDR3 consists of 14 residues.

The J gene is TRBJ2-1, the V gene TRBV7-6; D is undetermined. Looked up from germline, CDR1 is SGHVS and CDR2 is FNYEAQ. CDR3 length: 12 residues. V lost 5 bases, J lost 4 bases, and 6 bases lay in between. CDR3 nucleotides: TGTGCCAGCAGCATCCGTTACAATGAGCAGTTCTTC. It translates to CASSIRYNEQFF.

This chain joins TRBV5-6 and TRBJ1-1; 7 bases match TRBD1. This CDR3 spans 16 amino acids. V shed 3 bases and J 0 bases; nucleotides not matched to a gene: 8. Germline-derived CDR1 and CDR2 are SGHDT and YYEEEE. The CDR3 spells CASSSRQGTMNTEAFF. CDR3 nucleotides: TGTGCCAGCAGCTCCCGACAGGGCACCATGAACACTGAAGCTTTCTTT.

This clone was seen a single time. The chain employs TRBV2 and TRBJ2-5, with TRBD2 as a possible D gene (7 bases). Germline assignment: CDR1 SNHLY and CDR2 FYNNEI. This CDR3 has 13 amino acids. CDR3 loop: CAIRGGSGETQYF. The CDR3 coding sequence is TGTGCTATAAGGGGGGGAAGTGGAGAGACCCAGTACTTC.

This clone came up once. This chain connects TRBV11-3 to TRBJ2-2; 9 positions match TRBD1. After removal of 5 bases from V and 6 bases from J, the junction contained 7 bases not matched to a gene. The length of the CDR3 is 15 residues. The germline CDR1 and CDR2 sequences are SGHNT and YENEEA. DNA of the CDR3: TGTGCCAGCAGCCTGGGACAGGGACAAGCCGGGGAGCTGTTTTTT. The encoded protein is CASSLGQGQAGELFF.

CDR3 region: CASSAGDRNSNQPQHF. The CDR3 DNA is TGTGCCAGCAGCGCGGGGGACAGAAATAGCAATCAGCCCCAGCATTTT. The V call is TRBV9, the J call TRBJ1-5, with 7 bases matching TRBD1. The germline gives CDR1 SGDLS, CDR2 YYNGEE. Trimming removed 3 bases from V and 0 bases from J; junction bases left unmatched: 6. This CDR3 has 16 residues.

The chain joins TRBV18 to TRBJ2-7; D not certain. Germline CDR1 reads KGHSH; CDR2 reads LQKENI. This CDR3 is 13 amino acids long. V was pared by 6 bases and J by 0 bases, with 9 bases between. CDR3 loop: CASSLGSSYEQYF. As DNA, the CDR3 is TGTGCCAGCTCCCTGGGCAGCTCCTACGAGCAGTACTTC.